Presented here are 20 T cell receptor beta chains from one specimen sequenced in a study of cytomegalovirus exposure and HLA in healthy donors. PCR primers comprised 60 Vbeta and 13 Jbeta primers. Libraries were prepared by immunoSEQ multiplex PCR; TCRdb keeps only in-frame clonotypes and omits some of them. The sample has about 160,000 clones, roughly 84% seen once; the top ten hold less than 2%. What was sequenced was PBMCs. All receptors come from a woman between 18 and 30 years old in good health and CMV-seronegative.

The rearrangement links TRBV6-1 to TRBJ1-2; no clear D. Trimming took 9 bases from V and 8 from J, leaving 19 bases between them. Germline V gene data show CDR1 as MNHNS and CDR2 as SASEGT. There are 13 residues in the CDR3. CDR3 sequence reads: CARKGEGMGGYTF. Here the CDR3 DNA reads TGTGCCAGGAAAGGAGAGGGAATGGGGGGCTACACCTTC.

The sample holds a few counts of this clone. This chain connects TRBV6-5 to TRBJ1-5, with 10 positions matching TRBD1. V shed 8 bases and J 2 bases; nucleotides not matched to a gene: 6. CDR1 and CDR2 (germline): MNHEY, SVGAGI. There are 15 residues in the CDR3. The CDR3 region has the DNA TGTGCCAGCCTACGGGACAGGGGAGGCAATCAGCCCCAGCATTTT. Encoded protein: CASLRDRGGNQPQHF.

The V call is TRBV11-2, the J call TRBJ2-7, with a tentative D call TRBD2 (5 bases). V gave up 2 bases and J gave up 1 base, with 21 bases separating them. The CDR3 is 18 amino acids. Germline V lookup: CDR1 SGHAT, CDR2 FQNNGV. CDR3 in amino acids: CASSLSPGRGSSSYEQYF. The CDR3 DNA sequence: TGTGCCAGCAGCTTAAGCCCCGGCCGAGGGAGTTCTTCCTACGAGCAGTACTTC.

This rearrangement joins TRBV30 to TRBJ1-6; possibly TRBD1 for D (5 bases). With 1 base removed from V and 6 bases from J, the gap between germline ends came to 13 bases. This CDR3 is 15 amino acids long. Germline CDR1 GTSNPN, CDR2 SVGIG (reference sequence). This CDR3 reads CAWSGPRGLNSPLHF. CDR3 bases: TGTGCCTGGAGTGGACCACGGGGACTTAATTCACCCCTCCACTTT.

The chain links TRBV15 to TRBJ1-6, with D unresolved. Germline V lookup: CDR1 LNHNV, CDR2 YYDKDF (reference sequence). The CDR3 is 13 amino acids. Between the trimmed V and J ends, which lost 1 base and 8 bases, there was a span of 6 bases. The chain's CDR3 is CATSRVVDSPLHF. The DNA for the CDR3 is TGTGCCACCAGCAGAGTCGTAGATTCACCCCTCCACTTT.

This rearrangement joins TRBV6-5 to TRBJ2-3; 9 bases agree with TRBD2. The CDR3 length is 15 residues. The germline V gene encodes CDR1 MNHEY and CDR2 SVGAGI. V was pared by 3 bases and J by 7 bases, with 8 bases of the junction left unmatched. The CDR3 is CASSYSGTSRNTQYF. CDR3 sequence (DNA): TGTGCCAGCAGTTATTCCGGGACTAGCCGGAATACGCAGTATTTT.

The rearrangement joins TRBV18 to TRBJ1-2, with TRBD1 matching 7 bases. The CDR3 runs 16 residues. Germline V gene lookup returns CDR1 KGHSH and CDR2 LQKENI. After removal of 2 bases from V and 0 bases from J, the junction contained 6 bases not matched to a gene. The CDR3 nucleotides read TGTGCCAGCTCACCATGGACAGGCGAGTCTAACTATGGCTACACCTTC. Protein: CASSPWTGESNYGYTF.

The chain joins TRBV6-1 to TRBJ2-1, with 8 positions matching TRBD1. The ends lost 2 bases at V and 7 bases at J; junction bases unmatched: 13. The CDR3 runs to 17 residues. Germline V gene data show CDR1 as MNHNS and CDR2 as SASEGT. The CDR3 is CASSEIRGRGRKNEQFF. Here the CDR3 DNA reads TGTGCCAGCAGTGAAATAAGGGGCAGGGGGCGTAAGAATGAGCAGTTCTTC.

CDR3 sequence (DNA): TGTGCCAGCAGGAAATCCGGGACAGGGGGAACCGGGGAGCTGTTTTTT. It encodes CASRKSGTGGTGELFF. The V gene is TRBV7-3, the J gene TRBJ2-2; 11 bases map to TRBD1. The CDR3 loop spans 16 amino acids. V lost 6 bases to trimming and J lost 5 bases; unmatched junction nucleotides: 8. Germline values: CDR1 SGHTA, CDR2 FQGTGA.

CDR3 bases: TGTGCCAGCAGTTTATTAAGACAGGGGTATGGCTACACCTTC. Translated: CASSLLRQGYGYTF. The rearrangement joins TRBV28 to TRBJ1-2; TRBD1 aligns across 8 bases. Germline V CDR1 and CDR2: MDHEN, SYDVKM. The J segment lost 5 bases and the V segment lost 1 base, leaving 3 bases of the junction unmatched. This CDR3 comprises 14 residues.

The chain combines TRBV9 with TRBJ2-5; 9 positions agree with TRBD1. V shed 3 bases, J shed 5 bases, and the junction held 11 bases outside the gene matches. Germline loops: CDR1 SGDLS, CDR2 YYNGEE. The CDR3 is made up of 16 amino acids. The CDR3 loop reads CASSAYRDRDRETQYF. CDR3 DNA sequence: TGTGCCAGCAGCGCATACCGGGACAGGGATCGGGAGACCCAGTACTTC.

This chain connects TRBV2 to TRBJ1-2, with D unresolved. Germline V gene data show CDR1 as SNHLY and CDR2 as FYNNEI. V shed 5 bases and J shed 6 bases, with 16 bases lying between them. This CDR3 is 14 amino acids long. CDR3 coding DNA: TGTGCCAGCAGTATGACCCCGATCAGGCATGGCTACACCTTC. It specifies CASSMTPIRHGYTF.

The chain uses TRBV11-2 and TRBJ2-7, with 7 bases lining up with TRBD1. CDR3 length equals 16 residues. Trimming took 5 bases from V and 3 from J; bases not matched to a gene: 13. The germline CDR1 and CDR2 sequences are SGHAT and FQNNGV. This CDR3 reads CASSTFPGQRYYEQYF. CDR3 bases: TGTGCCAGCAGCACCTTCCCGGGACAGAGATACTACGAGCAGTACTTC. The full variable domain, rest sourced from reference TRBV11-2 and TRBJ2-7, is EAGVAQSPRYKIIEKRQSVAFWCNPISGHATLYWYQQILGQGPKLLIQFQNNGVVDDSQLPKDRFSAERLKGVDSTLKIQPAKLEDSAVYLCASSTFPGQRYYEQYFGPGTRLTVT.

This chain connects TRBV5-4 to TRBJ2-3, with 11 positions matching TRBD1. The CDR3 is made up of 15 amino acids. The germline gives CDR1 SGHNT, CDR2 YYREEE (reference sequence). The V segment lost 2 bases and the J segment 5 bases; nucleotides outside the gene matches: 4. The CDR3 sequence is CASSLRTGGGDTQYF. The CDR3 nucleotides read TGTGCCAGCAGCTTACGGACAGGGGGCGGAGATACGCAGTATTTT.

As to this clone: The sample has other DNA sequences that encode this CDR3 too. V usage is TRBV18 and J usage is TRBJ2-3; TRBD2 matches 7 bases. The CDR3 spans 15 residues. The V segment lost 2 bases and the J segment 0 bases; nucleotides outside the gene matches: 2. The germline CDR1 and CDR2 sequences are KGHSH and LQKENI. In DNA form, the CDR3 reads TGTGCCAGCTCACCAAGCGGGACTAGCACAGATACGCAGTATTTT. This codes for CASSPSGTSTDTQYF. Supplemented by reference TRBV18 and TRBJ2-3, the full variable domain reads NAGVMQNPRHLVRRRGQEARLRCSPMKGHSHVYWYRQLPEEGLKFMVYLQKENIIDESGMPKERFSAEFPKEGPSILRIQQVVRGDSAAYFCASSPSGTSTDTQYFGPGTRLTVL.

The chain has TRBV6-1 and TRBJ1-5; D call uncertain. Trimming stripped 6 bases from V and 8 bases from J, with 8 bases between. CDR3 length equals 11 residues. Germline values: CDR1 MNHNS, CDR2 SASEGT. CDR3 nucleotides: TGTGCCAGCAGCGACGGGGAGCCCCAGCATTTT. This sequence encodes CASSDGEPQHF.

The V and J genes are TRBV5-6 and TRBJ2-7; the D gene is possibly TRBD2 (5 bases). The CDR3 extends over 12 amino acids. V lost 4 bases to trimming and J lost 3 bases, with 8 bases between them. Per the germline V gene, CDR1 is SGHDT and CDR2 is YYEEEE. The CDR3 DNA sequence: TGTGCCAGCAGCGTGGGAGACTACGAGCAGTACTTC. Protein sequence: CASSVGDYEQYF.

The chain couples TRBV18 to TRBJ2-5; no clear D gene. Trimming took off 0 bases at V and 1 base at J, with 6 bases between the two ends. The CDR3 is made up of 14 amino acids. Looked up from germline, CDR1 is KGHSH and CDR2 is LQKENI. Here the CDR3 reads CASSPPHSQETQYF. CDR3 bases: TGTGCCAGCTCACCACCGCACAGCCAAGAGACCCAGTACTTC.

V and J are TRBV20-1 and TRBJ1-2; TRBD1 might be the D (6 bases). The CDR3 spans 11 residues. Trimming took off 6 bases at V and 9 bases at J, with 14 bases between the two ends. Germline CDR1 is DFQATT and CDR2 is SNEGSKA (reference sequence). CDR3: CSAGEGGRYTF. In DNA form, the CDR3 reads TGCAGTGCGGGGGAGGGGGGGCGCTACACCTTC.

The chain has TRBV19 and TRBJ1-1; TRBD1 aligns across 7 bases. The CDR3 covers 13 residues. The germline V gene encodes CDR1 LNHDA and CDR2 SQIVND (reference sequence). V dropped 5 bases and J dropped 10; count of bases not matched to a gene: 10. The CDR3 nucleotides are TGTGCCAGTAGTGGAAGACAGGGATCGGGAGCTTTCTTT. Translated: CASSGRQGSGAFF.